This entry lists 18 T cell receptor beta chains sequenced from one sample in a study of technical replicates of blood from several donors. Here immunoSEQ multiplex PCR was the method, and the copy in TCRdb shows in-frame clones only, minus some. Of some 91,000 clones listed, roughly 95% are singletons. The sequenced sample consisted of T cells isolated from PBMCs. These receptors came from a human donor in good health.

The chain joins TRBV10-3 to TRBJ2-5; 7 nucleotides align to TRBD2. With 3 bases clipped from V and 4 bases from J, the junction kept 8 bases outside the gene matches. The V gene's germline CDR1 is ENHRY and CDR2 SYGVKD. The CDR3 totals 15 residues. The CDR3 bases are TGTGCCATCAGTGACTCTCTGCGGGAGACAGAGACCCAGTACTTC. This gives the protein CAISDSLRETETQYF.

This clone was recorded only once. The rearrangement uses TRBV5-4 and TRBJ1-2; tentatively, D is TRBD1 (5 bases). Trimming removed 0 bases at V and 3 bases at J, with 9 bases between. This CDR3 is built from 14 residues. Per the germline V gene, CDR1 is SGHNT and CDR2 is YYREEE (reference sequence). The CDR3 region is CASSLATGDYGYTF. CDR3 bases: TGTGCCAGCAGCTTGGCTACGGGGGACTATGGCTACACCTTC.

The chain employs TRBV11-2 and TRBJ2-3, with 14 bases aligning to TRBD2. V lost 5 bases and J lost 2; bases outside the gene matches: 6. Germline lookup yields CDR1 SGHAT and CDR2 FQNNGV. This CDR3 region has 17 residues. CDR3 sequence reads: CASSKWTSGRYTDTQYF. The CDR3 coding sequence is TGTGCCAGCAGCAAATGGACTAGCGGGAGGTACACAGATACGCAGTATTTT.

This clone was counted once. The chain has TRBV19 and TRBJ2-7; 7 nucleotides line up with TRBD1. The germline V gene encodes CDR1 LNHDA and CDR2 SQIVND (reference sequence). The CDR3 length is 14 residues. Trimming at V came to 4 bases and at J to 5 bases, leaving 8 bases not matched to a gene. CDR3 region: CASSRPGGTHEQYF. The CDR3 DNA is TGTGCCAGTAGTAGGCCAGGGGGTACCCACGAGCAGTACTTC.

The genes are TRBV2 and TRBJ2-3; 11 nucleotides agree with TRBD2. Germline V lookup: CDR1 SNHLY, CDR2 FYNNEI. J gave up 4 bases and V 6 bases, and 6 bases lay outside the gene matches. The CDR3 runs 15 residues. CDR3 DNA sequence: TGTGCCAGCAGGATTACTAGCGGGAGTGCAGATACGCAGTATTTT. Translated: CASRITSGSADTQYF.

The chain uses TRBV6-5 and TRBJ1-1; the match to TRBD1 covers 11 bases. CDR3 length: 14 amino acids. Trimming took 2 bases from V and 4 from J; bases not matched to a gene: 0. Germline CDR1 is MNHEY and CDR2 is SVGAGI. DNA of the CDR3: TGTGCCAGCAGTTACGGGACAGGGGGCACTGAAGCTTTCTTT. Amino acid sequence: CASSYGTGGTEAFF.

As regards this clone: Other nucleotide sequences in the sample specify the same CDR3. This chain's CDR3 is CASSLNRNTGELFF. DNA for the CDR3: TGCGCCAGCAGCTTGAACAGGAACACCGGGGAGCTGTTTTTT. The V call is TRBV5-1, the J call TRBJ2-2, with no clear D. Per the germline V gene, CDR1 is SGHRS and CDR2 is YFSETQ. With 1 base removed from V and 1 base from J, the gap between germline ends came to 5 bases. The CDR3 extends over 14 amino acids.

This clone was seen once. The chain links TRBV5-4 to TRBJ1-2, with a possible D match to TRBD1 (5 bases). CDR1 is SGHNT and CDR2 is YYREEE in the germline V gene (reference sequence). CDR3 length: 15 amino acids. Trimming took 4 bases from V and 4 from J, leaving 17 bases between them. This chain's CDR3 is CASSPNGGLSYGYTF. The CDR3 DNA is TGTGCCAGCAGCCCGAACGGGGGGTTAAGCTATGGCTACACCTTC.

The chain recombines TRBV6-5 with TRBJ1-1; 11 nucleotides line up with TRBD1. CDR3 length: 14 amino acids. V dropped 2 bases and J dropped 5; count of bases not matched to a gene: 1. Germline V gives CDR1 MNHEY, CDR2 SVGAGI. This CDR3 is CASSYGQGATEAFF. The CDR3 region has the DNA TGTGCCAGCAGTTACGGACAGGGGGCGACTGAAGCTTTCTTT.

This clone is a singleton in its sample. The J gene is TRBJ1-1, the V gene TRBV11-2; 7 positions match TRBD1. Losses at the gene ends were 4 bases for V and 2 bases for J; bases not matched to a gene: 7. The CDR3 extends over 15 amino acids. Germline CDR1 is SGHAT and CDR2 is FQNNGV. CDR3 amino acids: CASSSATGKNTEAFF. For the CDR3, the DNA is TGTGCCAGCAGCTCGGCGACAGGGAAAAACACTGAAGCTTTCTTT.

The chain couples TRBV6-1 to TRBJ1-4; a possible D gene is TRBD1 (5 bases). CDR1 and CDR2 from the germline V gene are MNHNS and SASEGT. Between the trimmed V and J ends, which lost 5 bases and 7 bases, there was a span of 11 bases. This CDR3 is built from 13 residues. Written as DNA, the CDR3 is TGTGCCAGCAGTCTCAGGGTCTTTGAAAAACTGTTTTTT. Translated: CASSLRVFEKLFF.

This clone was seen only once. This chain uses TRBV1 with TRBJ2-7; TRBD1 was called by the table and not checked on the DNA. TRBV1 is recorded as a pseudogene. The CDR3 runs 14 residues. CDR3 in DNA: TGCACCAGCAGCCAAGACGGGACAGGGTACGAGCAGTACTTC. Amino acids: CTSSQDGTGYEQYF.

The chain employs TRBV19 and TRBJ2-5; D unresolved. Deletions cut 3 bases from V and 5 bases from J, with 4 bases between. The CDR3 has 11 amino acids. Germline V gene sequence: CDR1 LNHDA, CDR2 SQIVND (reference sequence). The CDR3 coding sequence is TGTGCCAGTAGTATCATGGAGACCCAGTACTTC. Its translation: CASSIMETQYF.

The chain links TRBV29-1 to TRBJ2-7, with D possibly being TRBD1 (5 bases). The V gene's germline CDR1 is SQVTM and CDR2 ANQGSEA. V gave up 5 bases and J gave up 2 bases, with 19 bases separating them. This CDR3 region has 15 residues. The CDR3 spells CSVWGSRGLTYEQYF. As DNA, the CDR3 is TGCAGCGTTTGGGGCTCCCGTGGCCTAACCTACGAGCAGTACTTC.

This clone has a handful of counts. The rearrangement uses TRBV28 and TRBJ2-7; 7 nucleotides match TRBD1. The CDR3 extends over 16 amino acids. Germline V gives CDR1 MDHEN, CDR2 SYDVKM. Unmatched junction bases numbered 13, after V lost 1 base and J lost 7 bases. CDR3 coding DNA: TGTGCCAGCAGTTTATACGATGCAAGGGGGCCGGGGGAGCAGTACTTC. Protein product: CASSLYDARGPGEQYF.

Only one count was recorded for this clone. The chain recombines TRBV2 with TRBJ1-2; D gene unclear. Trimming pared 4 bases from V and 2 bases from J, leaving 8 bases between. The germline V gene has CDR1 SNHLY and CDR2 FYNNEI. There are 13 residues in the CDR3. CDR3 region: CASSVEGNYGYTF. CDR3 nucleotide sequence: TGTGCCAGCAGTGTTGAGGGAAACTATGGCTACACCTTC.

The chain links TRBV28 to TRBJ1-1, with a tentative D call TRBD1 (6 bases). There are 14 residues in the CDR3. CDR1 is MDHEN, CDR2 SYDVKM, per germline. V gave up 8 bases and J gave up 0 bases, with 13 bases separating them. The CDR3 DNA follows: TGTGCCAGCGAGGGGGGGGCCATGAACACTGAAGCTTTCTTT. Residues: CASEGGAMNTEAFF.

The chain carries TRBV7-6 and TRBJ2-1, with 10 bases matching TRBD2. CDR1 is SGHVS and CDR2 is FNYEAQ in the germline V gene. The CDR3 extends over 13 amino acids. V shed 8 bases, J shed 8 bases, and the junction held 6 bases outside the gene matches. CDR3 DNA sequence: TGTGCCAGCGGACCAGCGGGAGGGGATGAGCAGTTCTTC. Protein: CASGPAGGDEQFF.